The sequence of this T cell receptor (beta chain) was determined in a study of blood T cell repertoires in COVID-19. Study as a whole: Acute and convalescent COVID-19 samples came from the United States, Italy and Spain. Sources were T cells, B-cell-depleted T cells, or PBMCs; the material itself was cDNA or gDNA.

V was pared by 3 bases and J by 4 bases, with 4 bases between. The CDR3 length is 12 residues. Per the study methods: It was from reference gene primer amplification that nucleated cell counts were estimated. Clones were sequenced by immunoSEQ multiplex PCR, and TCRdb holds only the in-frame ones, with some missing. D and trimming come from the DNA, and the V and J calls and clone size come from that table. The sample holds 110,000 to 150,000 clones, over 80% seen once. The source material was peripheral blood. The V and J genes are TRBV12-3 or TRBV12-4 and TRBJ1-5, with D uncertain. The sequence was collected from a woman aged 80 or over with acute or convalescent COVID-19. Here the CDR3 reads CASSFQNQPQHF. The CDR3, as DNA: TGTGCCAGCAGTTTCCAGAATCAGCCCCAGCATTTT.